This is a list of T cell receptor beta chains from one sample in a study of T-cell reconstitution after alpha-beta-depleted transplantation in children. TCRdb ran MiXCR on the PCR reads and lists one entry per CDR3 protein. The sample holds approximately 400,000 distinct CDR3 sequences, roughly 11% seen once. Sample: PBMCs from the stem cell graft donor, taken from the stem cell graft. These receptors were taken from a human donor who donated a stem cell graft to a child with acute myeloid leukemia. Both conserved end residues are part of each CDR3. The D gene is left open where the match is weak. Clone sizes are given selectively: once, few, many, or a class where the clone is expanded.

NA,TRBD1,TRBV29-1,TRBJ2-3,TGCAGCGCCCCGGGACAGGGGAGAGATAGGCAGTATTTT,CSAPGQGRDRQYF
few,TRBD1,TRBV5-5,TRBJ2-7,TGTGCCAGCAGCCAGGGACAGTCCATAATCTACGAGCAGTACTTC,CASSQGQSIIYEQYF
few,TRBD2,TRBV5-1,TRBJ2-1,TGCGCCAGCAGCTTGGGTATAGCGGGAGTATACTACAATGAGCAGTTCTTC,CASSLGIAGVYYNEQFF
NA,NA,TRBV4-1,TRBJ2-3,TGCGCCAGCAGCCAAGTAAAATCTGGCACAGATACGCAGTATTTT,CASSQVKSGTDTQYF
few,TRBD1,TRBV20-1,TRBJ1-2,TGCAGTGCTAACAGGGGCCTCTATGGCTACACCTTC,CSANRGLYGYTF
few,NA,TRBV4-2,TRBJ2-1,TGTGCCAGCAGCCCCCCTGAAGGGGGAGGATCCTACAATGAGCAGTTCTTC,CASSPPEGGGSYNEQFF
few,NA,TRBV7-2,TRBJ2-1,TGTGCCAGCAGCTGGGGGACTTTAGAGCAGTTCTTC,CASSWGTLEQFF
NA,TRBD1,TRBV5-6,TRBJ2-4,TGTGCCAGCAGCTCGGGGTTGATGGGACAGCGACAAAACATTCAGTACTTC,CASSSGLMGQRQNIQYF
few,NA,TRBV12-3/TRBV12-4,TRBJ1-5,TGTGCCAGCAGTTTTTGGGGGATAGGGGCCAATCAGCCCCAGCATTTT,CASSFWGIGANQPQHF
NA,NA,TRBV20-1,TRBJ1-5,TGCAGTGCTAGAGGGGGGGGCAATCAGCCCCAGCATTTT,CSARGGGNQPQHF
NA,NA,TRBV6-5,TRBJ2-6,TGTGCCAGCAGTTCCAATCCCCCTGGGGCCAACGTCCTGACTTTC,CASSSNPPGANVLTF
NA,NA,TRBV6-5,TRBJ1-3,TGTGCCAGCAGTTTGGGGTCGGGCTCTGGAAACACCATATATTTT,CASSLGSGSGNTIYF
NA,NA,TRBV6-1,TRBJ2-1,TGTGCCAGCAGTGAGCTCAGGACAGCATCCTACAATGAGCAGTTCTTC,CASSELRTASYNEQFF
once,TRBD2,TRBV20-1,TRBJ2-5,TGCAGTGCTAGAGTTGTGCCTAGCGGGGCCCAAGAGACCCAGTACTTC,CSARVVPSGAQETQYF
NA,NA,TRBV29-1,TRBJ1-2,TGCAGCGTTGATCAGGGGTACTATGGCTACACCTTC,CSVDQGYYGYTF
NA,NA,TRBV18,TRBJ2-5,TGTGCCAGCTCACCCTATTACAGTAGCCAAGAGACCCAGTACTTC,CASSPYYSSQETQYF
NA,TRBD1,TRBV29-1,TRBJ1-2,TGCAGCGTTGAAGATCTCCACGGGGTACAGGGGACTAACTATGGCTACACCTTC,CSVEDLHGVQGTNYGYTF
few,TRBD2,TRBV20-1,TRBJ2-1,TGCAGTGCTAGAAAATCACTAGCGGGAGAGGCTGAGCAGTTCTTC,CSARKSLAGEAEQFF
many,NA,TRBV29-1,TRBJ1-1,TGCAGCGTTGGTCAGGGCCCCTCGAGCACTGAAGCTTTCTTT,CSVGQGPSSTEAFF
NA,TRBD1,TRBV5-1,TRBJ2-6,TGCGCCAGCAGCTCGGGACAGGGAGTCTCTGGGGCCAACGTCCTGACTTTC,CASSSGQGVSGANVLTF
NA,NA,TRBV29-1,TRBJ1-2,TGCAGCGTTGAAGGGGGGGGGGCGCAGGGCTACACCTTC,CSVEGGGAQGYTF
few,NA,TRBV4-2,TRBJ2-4,TGTGCCAGCAGCCAAGAAGGACCCCGCAACATTCAGTACTTC,CASSQEGPRNIQYF
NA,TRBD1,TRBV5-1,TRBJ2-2,TGCGCCAGCAGCCTAACTAGACAGGGACGTACAGAAACCGGGGAGCTGTTTTTT,CASSLTRQGRTETGELFF
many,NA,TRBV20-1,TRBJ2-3,TGCAGTGCTACCCGGGTCCCGGGCGTAGATACGCAGTATTTT,CSATRVPGVDTQYF
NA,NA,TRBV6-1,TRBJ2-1,TGTGCCAGCAGTCCATCAGGGGGGCTTGAGCAGTTCTTC,CASSPSGGLEQFF
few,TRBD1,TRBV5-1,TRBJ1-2,TGCGCCAGCAGGACAGGGTCCTATGGCTACACCTTC,CASRTGSYGYTF
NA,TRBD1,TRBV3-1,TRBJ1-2,TGTGCCAGCAGCCGCGGACAGGGAGGTAGCTATGGCTACACCTTC,CASSRGQGGSYGYTF
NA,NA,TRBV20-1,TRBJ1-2,TGCAGTGCGGCAGACACAGACTATGGCTACACCTTC,CSAADTDYGYTF
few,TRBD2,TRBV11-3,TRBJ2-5,TGTGCCAGCAGCTTAGCGGGACTAGATGAGACCCAGTACTTC,CASSLAGLDETQYF